The 2 T cell receptor beta chains in this list originate from one sample, sequenced in a study of T cells expressing NK-cell markers. TCRdb derives one entry per CDR3 protein from the 5' RACE reads, leaving out DNA. The specimen's table records hundreds of thousands of distinct CDR3 sequences. Sequences were obtained from blood T cells: a sorted CD56 or NKG2C T cell subset, CD4+ or CD8+ T cells, or bulk PBMC T cells (not recorded which). These receptors all stem from a man between 18 and 35 years old in good health.

The genes are TRBV10-3 and TRBJ2-3; TCRdb proposes TRBD2, but this gene call is untestable without DNA. CDR1 and CDR2 from the germline V gene are ENHRY and SYGVKD. This CDR3 has 13 amino acids. CDR3 region: CAISESTSGREYF.

The rearrangement joins TRBV5-1 to TRBJ2-2; TCRdb designates TRBD1, a call that cannot be tested without DNA. CDR1 is SGHRS, CDR2 YFSETQ, per germline. The CDR3 length is 16 residues. CDR3 sequence reads: CASSLGSRENTGELFF. Complete variable domain (other parts from reference TRBV5-1 and TRBJ2-2): KAGVTQTPRYLIKTRGQQVTLSCSPISGHRSVSWYQQTPGQGLQFLFEYFSETQRNKGNFPGRFSGRQFSNSRSEMNVSTLELGDSALYLCASSLGSRENTGELFFGEGSRLTVL.